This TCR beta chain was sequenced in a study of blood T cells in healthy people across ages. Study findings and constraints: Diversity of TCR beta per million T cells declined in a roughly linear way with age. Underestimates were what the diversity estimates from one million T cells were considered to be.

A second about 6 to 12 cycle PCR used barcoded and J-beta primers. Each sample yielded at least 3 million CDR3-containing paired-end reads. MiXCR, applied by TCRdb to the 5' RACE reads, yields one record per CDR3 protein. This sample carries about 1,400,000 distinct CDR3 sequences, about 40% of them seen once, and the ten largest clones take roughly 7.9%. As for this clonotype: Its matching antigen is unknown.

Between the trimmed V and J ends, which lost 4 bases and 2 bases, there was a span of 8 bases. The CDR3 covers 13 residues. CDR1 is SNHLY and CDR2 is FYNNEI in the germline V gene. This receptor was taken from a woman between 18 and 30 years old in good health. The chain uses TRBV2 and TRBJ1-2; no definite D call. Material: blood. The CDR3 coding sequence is TGTGCCAGCAGTGTATTGGGGAACTATGGCTACACCTTC. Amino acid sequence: CASSVLGNYGYTF.